This entry describes one TCR beta chain. TCRdb called the 5' RACE reads again in MiXCR, with one record for every CDR3 protein. The data contain hundreds of thousands of distinct CDR3 sequences, around an eighth of them singletons. This specimen comes from a study of T-cell memory formation after mild COVID-19. The CDR3 runs 15 residues. The V gene end was trimmed by 4 bases and the J gene end by 1 base; junction bases not matched to a gene: 6. The germline CDR1 and CDR2 sequences are SGHRS and YFSETQ. The TCR comes from a man aged 18 to 29 who had mild COVID-19 (a few samples of this study predate the infection). Cell type and time point are not known. The gene calls are TRBV5-1 and TRBJ1-1, with 8 positions matching TRBD1. Sequenced sample: PBMCs or a T cell subset sorted from them (not recorded which). The CDR3 coding sequence is TGCGCCAGCAGCGCCTCCGGGACAGGGAACACTGAAGCTTTCTTT. This gives the protein CASSASGTGNTEAFF.